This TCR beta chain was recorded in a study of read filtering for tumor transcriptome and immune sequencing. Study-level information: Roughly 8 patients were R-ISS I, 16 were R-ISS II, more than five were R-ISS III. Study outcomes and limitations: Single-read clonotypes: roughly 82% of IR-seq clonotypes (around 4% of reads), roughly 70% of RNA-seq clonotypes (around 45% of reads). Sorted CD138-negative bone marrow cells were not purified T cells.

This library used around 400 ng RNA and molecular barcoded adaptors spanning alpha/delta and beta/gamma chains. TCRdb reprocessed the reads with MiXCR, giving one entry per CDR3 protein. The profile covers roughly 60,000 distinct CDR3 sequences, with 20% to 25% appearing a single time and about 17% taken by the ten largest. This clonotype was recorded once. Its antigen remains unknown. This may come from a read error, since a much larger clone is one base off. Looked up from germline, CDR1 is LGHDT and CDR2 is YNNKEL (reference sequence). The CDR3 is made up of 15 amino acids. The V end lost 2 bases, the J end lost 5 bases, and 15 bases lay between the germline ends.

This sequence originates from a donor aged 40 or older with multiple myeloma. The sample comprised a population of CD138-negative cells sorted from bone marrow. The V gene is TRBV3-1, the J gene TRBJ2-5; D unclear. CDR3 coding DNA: TGTGCCAGCAGCCAAACCAGCTCGGGTCACGAGACCCAGTACTTC. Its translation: CASSQTSSGHETQYF.